The clone carrying this T cell receptor (beta chain) has more than one count but fewer than ten. The sample is drawn from a study of multiple sclerosis patients with progressive multifocal leukoencephalopathy. Time point described: before natalizumab initiation. Some clones are missing from TCRdb's copy, which holds only in-frame ones; the method was immunoSEQ multiplex PCR. Of approximately 27,000 clones listed, 85% to 90% are singletons. The CDR3 length is 11 residues. Per the germline V gene, CDR1 is DFQATT and CDR2 is SNEGSKA (reference sequence). Deletions cut 6 bases from V and 5 bases from J, with 10 bases between.

The sequence derives from a human donor with multiple sclerosis. J is TRBJ1-2 and V is TRBV20-1, with TRBD1 as a possible D gene (6 bases). The sequenced sample consisted of PBMCs. This CDR3 reads CSAVQGYGYTF. The CDR3 nucleotides read TGCAGTGCCGTACAGGGATATGGCTACACCTTC.